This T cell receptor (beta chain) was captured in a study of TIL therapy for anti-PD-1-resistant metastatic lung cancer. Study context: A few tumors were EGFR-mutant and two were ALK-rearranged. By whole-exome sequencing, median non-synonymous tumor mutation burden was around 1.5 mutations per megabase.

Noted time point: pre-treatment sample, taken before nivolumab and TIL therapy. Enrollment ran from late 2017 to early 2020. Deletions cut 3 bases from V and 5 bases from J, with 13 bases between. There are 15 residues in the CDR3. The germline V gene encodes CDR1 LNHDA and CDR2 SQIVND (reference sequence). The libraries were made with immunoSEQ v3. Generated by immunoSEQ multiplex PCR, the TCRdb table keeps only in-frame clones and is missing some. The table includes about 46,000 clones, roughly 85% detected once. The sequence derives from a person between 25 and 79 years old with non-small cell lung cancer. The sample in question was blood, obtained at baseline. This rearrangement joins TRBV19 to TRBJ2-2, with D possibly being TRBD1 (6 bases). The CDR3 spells CASSIGQGRTGELFF. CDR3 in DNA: TGTGCCAGTAGTATTGGGCAGGGGCGGACCGGGGAGCTGTTTTTT. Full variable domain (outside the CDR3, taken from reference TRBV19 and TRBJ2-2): DGGITQSPKYLFRKEGQNVTLSCEQNLNHDAMYWYRQDPGQGLRLIYYSQIVNDFQKGDIAEGYSVSREKKESFPLTVTSAQKNPTAFYLCASSIGQGRTGELFFGEGSRLTVL.